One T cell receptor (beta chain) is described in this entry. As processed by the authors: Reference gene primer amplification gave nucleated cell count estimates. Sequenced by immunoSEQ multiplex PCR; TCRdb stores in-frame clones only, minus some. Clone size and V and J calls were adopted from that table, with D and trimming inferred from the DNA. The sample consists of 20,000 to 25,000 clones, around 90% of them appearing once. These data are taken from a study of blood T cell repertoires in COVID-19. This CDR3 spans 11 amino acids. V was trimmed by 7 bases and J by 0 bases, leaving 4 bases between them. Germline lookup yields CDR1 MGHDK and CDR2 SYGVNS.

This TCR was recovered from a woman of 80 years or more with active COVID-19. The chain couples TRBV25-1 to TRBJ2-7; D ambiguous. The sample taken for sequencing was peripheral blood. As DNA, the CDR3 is TGTGCCAGCAAGCTCTCCTACGAGCAGTACTTC. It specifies CASKLSYEQYF.